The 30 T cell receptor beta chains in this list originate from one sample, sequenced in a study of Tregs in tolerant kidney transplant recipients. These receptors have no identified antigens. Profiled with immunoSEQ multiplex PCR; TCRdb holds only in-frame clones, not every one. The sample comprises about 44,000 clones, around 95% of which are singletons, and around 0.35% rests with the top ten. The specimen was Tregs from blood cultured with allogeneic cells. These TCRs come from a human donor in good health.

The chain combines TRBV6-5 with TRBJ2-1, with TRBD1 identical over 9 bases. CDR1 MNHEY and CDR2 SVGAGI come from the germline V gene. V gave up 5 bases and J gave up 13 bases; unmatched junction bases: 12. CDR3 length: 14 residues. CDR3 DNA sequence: TGTGCCAGCAGTAACCAACAGGGGGCGTTTTACCAGTTCTTC. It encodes CASSNQQGAFYQFF.

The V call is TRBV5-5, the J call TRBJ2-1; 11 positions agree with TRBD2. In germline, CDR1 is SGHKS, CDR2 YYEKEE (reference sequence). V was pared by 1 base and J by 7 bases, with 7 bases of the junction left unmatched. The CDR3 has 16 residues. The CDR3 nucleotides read TGTGCCAGCAGCTTGAGCATAGCGGGAGGGGTGAATGAGCAGTTCTTC. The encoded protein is CASSLSIAGGVNEQFF.

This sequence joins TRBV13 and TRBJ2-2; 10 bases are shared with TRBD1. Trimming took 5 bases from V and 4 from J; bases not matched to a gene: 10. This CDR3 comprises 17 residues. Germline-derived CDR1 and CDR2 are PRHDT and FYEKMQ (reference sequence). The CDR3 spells CASSRRRQGAGTGELFF. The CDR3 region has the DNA TGTGCCAGCAGCCGCCGACGACAGGGGGCCGGCACCGGGGAGCTGTTTTTT.

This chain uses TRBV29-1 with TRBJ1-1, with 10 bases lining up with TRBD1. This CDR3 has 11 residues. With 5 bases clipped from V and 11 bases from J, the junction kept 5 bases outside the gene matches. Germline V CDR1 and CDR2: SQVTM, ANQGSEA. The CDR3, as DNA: TGCAGCGTTCCGGGACAGGGGATTGCTTTCTTT. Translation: CSVPGQGIAFF.

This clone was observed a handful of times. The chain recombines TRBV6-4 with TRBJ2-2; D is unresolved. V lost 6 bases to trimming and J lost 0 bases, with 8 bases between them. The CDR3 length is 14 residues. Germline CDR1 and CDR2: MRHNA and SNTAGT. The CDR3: CASRGRSNTGELFF. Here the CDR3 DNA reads TGTGCCAGCAGAGGCAGATCGAACACCGGGGAGCTGTTTTTT.

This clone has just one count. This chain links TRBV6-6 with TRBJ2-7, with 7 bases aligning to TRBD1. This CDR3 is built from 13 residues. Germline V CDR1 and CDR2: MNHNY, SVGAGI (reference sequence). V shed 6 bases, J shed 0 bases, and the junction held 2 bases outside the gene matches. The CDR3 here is CASRGGFSYEQYF. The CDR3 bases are TGTGCCAGCAGAGGGGGCTTCTCCTACGAGCAGTACTTC.

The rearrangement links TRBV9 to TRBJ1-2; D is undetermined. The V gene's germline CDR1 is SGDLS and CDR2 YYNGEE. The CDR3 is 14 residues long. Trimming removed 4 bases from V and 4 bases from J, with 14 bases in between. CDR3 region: CASSPHLIIYGYTF. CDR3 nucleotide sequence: TGTGCCAGCAGCCCCCACCTTATAATCTATGGCTACACCTTC. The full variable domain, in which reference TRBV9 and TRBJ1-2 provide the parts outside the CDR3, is DSGVTQTPKHLITATGQRVTLRCSPRSGDLSVYWYQQSLDQGLQFLIQYYNGEERAKGNILERFSAQQFPDLHSELNLSSLELGDSALYFCASSPHLIIYGYTFGSGTRLTVV.

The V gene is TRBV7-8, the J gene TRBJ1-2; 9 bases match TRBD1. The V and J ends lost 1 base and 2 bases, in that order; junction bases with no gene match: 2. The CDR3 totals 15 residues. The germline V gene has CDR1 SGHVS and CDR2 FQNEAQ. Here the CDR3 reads CASSLVQGANYGYTF. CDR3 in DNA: TGTGCCAGCAGCTTAGTACAGGGGGCCAACTATGGCTACACCTTC. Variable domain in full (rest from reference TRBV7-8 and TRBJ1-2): GAGVSQSPRYKVAKRGQDVALRCDPISGHVSLFWYQQALGQGPEFLTYFQNEAQLDKSGLPSDRFFAERPEGSVSTLKIQRTQQEDSAVYLCASSLVQGANYGYTFGSGTRLTVV.

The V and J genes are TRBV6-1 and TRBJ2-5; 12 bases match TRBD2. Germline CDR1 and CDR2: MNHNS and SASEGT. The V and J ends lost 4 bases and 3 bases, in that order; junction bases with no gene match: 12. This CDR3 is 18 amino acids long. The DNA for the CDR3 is TGTGCCAGCAGTGTGTGGACTAGCGGGACGCCTATGGAAGAGACCCAGTACTTC. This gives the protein CASSVWTSGTPMEETQYF.

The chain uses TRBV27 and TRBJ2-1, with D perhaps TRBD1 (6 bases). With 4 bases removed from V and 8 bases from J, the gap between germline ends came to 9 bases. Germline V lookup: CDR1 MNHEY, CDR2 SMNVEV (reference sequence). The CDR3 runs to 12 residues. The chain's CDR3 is CASSSDSYEQFF. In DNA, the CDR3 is TGTGCCAGCAGTTCGGACAGCTATGAGCAGTTCTTC.

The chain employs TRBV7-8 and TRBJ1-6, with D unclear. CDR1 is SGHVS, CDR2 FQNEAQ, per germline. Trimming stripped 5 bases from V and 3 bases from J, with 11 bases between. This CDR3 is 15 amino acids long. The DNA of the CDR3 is TGTGCCAGCAGCCCTTATTCTAGCTATAATTCACCCCTCCACTTT. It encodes CASSPYSSYNSPLHF. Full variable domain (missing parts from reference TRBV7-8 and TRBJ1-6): GAGVSQSPRYKVAKRGQDVALRCDPISGHVSLFWYQQALGQGPEFLTYFQNEAQLDKSGLPSDRFFAERPEGSVSTLKIQRTQQEDSAVYLCASSPYSSYNSPLHFGNGTRLTVT.

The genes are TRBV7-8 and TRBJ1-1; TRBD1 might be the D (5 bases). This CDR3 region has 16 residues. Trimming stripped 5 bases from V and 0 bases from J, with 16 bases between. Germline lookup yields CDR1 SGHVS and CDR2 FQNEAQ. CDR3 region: CASSVQAGVLNTEAFF. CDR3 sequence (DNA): TGTGCCAGCAGCGTCCAGGCGGGGGTCTTGAACACTGAAGCTTTCTTT.

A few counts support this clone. The CDR3 sequence is CASSSGDRAHTSYEQYF. Written as DNA, the CDR3 is TGCGCCAGCAGCTCAGGGGACAGGGCGCATACCTCCTACGAGCAGTACTTC. The gene calls are TRBV5-1 and TRBJ2-7; 9 nucleotides agree with TRBD1. Trimming at V came to 3 bases and at J to 0 bases, leaving 10 bases not matched to a gene. This CDR3 has 17 amino acids. From germline, CDR1 is SGHRS and CDR2 YFSETQ.

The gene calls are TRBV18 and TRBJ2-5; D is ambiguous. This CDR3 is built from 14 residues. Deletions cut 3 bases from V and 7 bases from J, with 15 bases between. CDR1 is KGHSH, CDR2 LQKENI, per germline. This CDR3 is CASSPEPLTWTQYF. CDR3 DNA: TGTGCCAGCTCACCGGAACCGCTCACTTGGACCCAGTACTTC. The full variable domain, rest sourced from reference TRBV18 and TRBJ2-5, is NAGVMQNPRHLVRRRGQEARLRCSPMKGHSHVYWYRQLPEEGLKFMVYLQKENIIDESGMPKERFSAEFPKEGPSILRIQQVVRGDSAAYFCASSPEPLTWTQYFGPGTRLLVL.

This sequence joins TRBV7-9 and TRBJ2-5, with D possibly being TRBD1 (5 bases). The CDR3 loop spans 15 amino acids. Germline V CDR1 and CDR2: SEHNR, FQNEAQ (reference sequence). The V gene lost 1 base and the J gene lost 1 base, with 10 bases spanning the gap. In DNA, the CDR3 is TGTGCCAGCAGCTTAGTAGTTGACAGCCAAGAGACCCAGTACTTC. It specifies CASSLVVDSQETQYF.

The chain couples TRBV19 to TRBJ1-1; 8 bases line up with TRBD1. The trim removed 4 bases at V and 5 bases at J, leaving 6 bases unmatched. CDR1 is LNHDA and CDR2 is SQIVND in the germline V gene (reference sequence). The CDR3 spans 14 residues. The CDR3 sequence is CASSSGTGVTEAFF. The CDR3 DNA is TGTGCCAGTAGTAGTGGGACAGGAGTTACTGAAGCTTTCTTT.

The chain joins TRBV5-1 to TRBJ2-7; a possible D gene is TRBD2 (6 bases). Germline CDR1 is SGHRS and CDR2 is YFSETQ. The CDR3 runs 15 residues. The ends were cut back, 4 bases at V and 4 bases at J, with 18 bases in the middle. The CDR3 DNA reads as TGCGCCAGCAGCCCTCCTGGGGGGTCCCCATACGAGCAGTACTTC. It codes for CASSPPGGSPYEQYF.

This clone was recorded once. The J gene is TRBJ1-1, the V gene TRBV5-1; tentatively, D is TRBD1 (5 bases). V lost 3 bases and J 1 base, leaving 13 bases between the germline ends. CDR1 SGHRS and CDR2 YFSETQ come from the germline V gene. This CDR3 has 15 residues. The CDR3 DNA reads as TGCGCCAGCAGCTACTATCAGGGTACGAACACTGAAGCTTTCTTT. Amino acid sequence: CASSYYQGTNTEAFF.

This chain's CDR3 is CASSFPGDTQYF. CDR3 DNA sequence: TGTGCCAGCAGCTTTCCCGGGGATACGCAGTATTTT. The genes are TRBV11-2 and TRBJ2-3; no definite D call. CDR3 size: 12 residues. CDR1 is SGHAT and CDR2 is FQNNGV in the germline V gene. Deletions cut 3 bases from V and 6 bases from J, with 7 bases between.

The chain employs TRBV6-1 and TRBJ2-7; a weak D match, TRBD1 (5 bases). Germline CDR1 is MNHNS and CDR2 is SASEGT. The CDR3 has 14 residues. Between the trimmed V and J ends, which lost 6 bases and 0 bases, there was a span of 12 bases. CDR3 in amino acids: CASSSDIRSYEQYF. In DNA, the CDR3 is TGTGCCAGCAGCTCGGACATTCGCTCCTACGAGCAGTACTTC.

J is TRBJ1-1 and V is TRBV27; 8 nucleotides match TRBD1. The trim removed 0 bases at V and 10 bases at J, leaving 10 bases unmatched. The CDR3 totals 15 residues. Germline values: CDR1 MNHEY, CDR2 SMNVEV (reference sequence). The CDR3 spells CASSLSLGQGGGAFF. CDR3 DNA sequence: TGTGCCAGCAGTTTATCGTTAGGACAGGGAGGGGGAGCTTTCTTT.

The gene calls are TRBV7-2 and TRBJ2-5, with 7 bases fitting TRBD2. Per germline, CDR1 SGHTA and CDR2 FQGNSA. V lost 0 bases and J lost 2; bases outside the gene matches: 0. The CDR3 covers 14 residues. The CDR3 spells CASSLAGGQETQYF. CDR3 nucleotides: TGTGCCAGCAGCTTAGCGGGGGGGCAAGAGACCCAGTACTTC.

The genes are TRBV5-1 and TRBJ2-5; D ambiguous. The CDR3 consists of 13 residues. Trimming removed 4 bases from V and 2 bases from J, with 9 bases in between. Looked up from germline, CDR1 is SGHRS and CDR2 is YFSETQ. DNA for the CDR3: TGCGCCAGCAGCCCCAATTTTCAAGAGACCCAGTACTTC. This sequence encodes CASSPNFQETQYF.

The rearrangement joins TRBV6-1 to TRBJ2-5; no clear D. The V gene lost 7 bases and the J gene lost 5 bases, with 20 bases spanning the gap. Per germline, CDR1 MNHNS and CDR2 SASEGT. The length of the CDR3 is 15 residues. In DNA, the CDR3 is TGTGCCAGCACTCAGAGGCGAGTCAGGTGGGAGACCCAGTACTTC. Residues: CASTQRRVRWETQYF.

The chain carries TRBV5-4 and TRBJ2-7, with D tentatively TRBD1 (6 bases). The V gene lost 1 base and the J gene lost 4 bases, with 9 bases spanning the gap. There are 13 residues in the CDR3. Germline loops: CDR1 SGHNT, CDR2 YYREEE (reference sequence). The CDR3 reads CASSLTGRYEQYF. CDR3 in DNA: TGTGCCAGCAGCTTGACAGGGAGATACGAGCAGTACTTC.

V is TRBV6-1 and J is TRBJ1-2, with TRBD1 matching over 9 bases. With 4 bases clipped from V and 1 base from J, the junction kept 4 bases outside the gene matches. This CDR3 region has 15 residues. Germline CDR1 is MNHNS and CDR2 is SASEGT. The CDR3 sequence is CASSGRTGVNYGYTF. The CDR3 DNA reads TGTGCCAGCAGTGGTCGGACAGGGGTTAACTATGGCTACACCTTC.

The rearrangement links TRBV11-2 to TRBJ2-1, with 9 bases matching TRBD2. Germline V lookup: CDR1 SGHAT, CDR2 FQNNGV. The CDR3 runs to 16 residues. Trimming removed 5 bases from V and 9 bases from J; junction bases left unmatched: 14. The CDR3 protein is CASSAPISGSDSEQFF. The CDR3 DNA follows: TGTGCCAGCAGCGCCCCGATTAGCGGGAGTGACAGTGAGCAGTTCTTC. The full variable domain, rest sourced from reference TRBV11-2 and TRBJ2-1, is EAGVAQSPRYKIIEKRQSVAFWCNPISGHATLYWYQQILGQGPKLLIQFQNNGVVDDSQLPKDRFSAERLKGVDSTLKIQPAKLEDSAVYLCASSAPISGSDSEQFFGPGTRLTVL.

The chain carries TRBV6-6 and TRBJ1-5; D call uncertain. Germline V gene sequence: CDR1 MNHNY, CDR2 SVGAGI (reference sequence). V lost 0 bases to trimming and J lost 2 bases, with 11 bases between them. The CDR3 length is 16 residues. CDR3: CASSYSVGDGNQPQHF. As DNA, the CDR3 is TGTGCCAGCAGTTACTCGGTCGGGGATGGCAATCAGCCCCAGCATTTT.

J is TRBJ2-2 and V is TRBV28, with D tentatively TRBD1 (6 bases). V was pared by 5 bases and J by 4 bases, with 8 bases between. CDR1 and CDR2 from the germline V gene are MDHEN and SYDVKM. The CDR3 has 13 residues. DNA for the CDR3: TGTGCCAGCAGTGCGGACAGCACCGGGGAGCTGTTTTTT. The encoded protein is CASSADSTGELFF.

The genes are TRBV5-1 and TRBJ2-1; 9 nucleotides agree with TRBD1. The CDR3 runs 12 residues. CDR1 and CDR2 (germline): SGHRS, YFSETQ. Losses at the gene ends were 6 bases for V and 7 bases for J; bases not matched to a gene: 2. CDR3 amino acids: CASNRGQNEQFF. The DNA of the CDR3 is TGCGCCAGCAACAGGGGGCAAAATGAGCAGTTCTTC. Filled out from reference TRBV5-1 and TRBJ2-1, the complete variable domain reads KAGVTQTPRYLIKTRGQQVTLSCSPISGHRSVSWYQQTPGQGLQFLFEYFSETQRNKGNFPGRFSGRQFSNSRSEMNVSTLELGDSALYLCASNRGQNEQFFGPGTRLTVL.